Described below is a single T cell receptor beta chain sequence and its context. As processed by the authors: Amplified reference gene primers provided the basis for estimating nucleated cell counts. Clones were read by immunoSEQ multiplex PCR, and TCRdb kept only the in-frame ones, dropping some. That table is the source of V, J and clone size, and D and trimming were worked out from the DNA. Of roughly 150,000 clones in the sample, roughly nine tenths were seen once. These data are taken from a study of blood T cell repertoires in COVID-19. Study overall: Acute-phase and convalescent COVID-19 samples originated in the United States, Italy and Spain. Nucleic acid was either cDNA or gDNA, and it came from T cells, B-cell-depleted T cells, or PBMCs.

The sequencing input was peripheral blood. The clonotype originates from a human donor in a cohort sampled during active COVID-19.

The CDR3 DNA reads as TGTGCCTGGAGTGTACGGTGGGGAGGTGAGCAGTTCTTC. It codes for CAWSVRWGGEQFF. The J gene is TRBJ2-1, the V gene TRBV30; possibly TRBD2 for D (6 bases). Germline lookup yields CDR1 GTSNPN and CDR2 SVGIG (reference sequence). This CDR3 has 13 amino acids. V was clipped by 0 bases and J by 9 bases, with 12 bases between them. Full variable domain (missing parts from reference TRBV30 and TRBJ2-1): SQTIHQWPATLVQPVGSPLSLECTVEGTSNPNLYWYRQAAGRGLQLLFYSVGIGQISSEVPQNLSASRPQDRQFILSSKKLLLSDSGFYLCAWSVRWGGEQFFGPGTRLTVL.